The 11 T cell receptor beta chains in this list originate from one sample, sequenced in a study of OX40 agonist ivuxolimab in advanced cancers. This table comes from immunoSEQ multiplex PCR, and its TCRdb copy is limited to in-frame clones, with some not included. Here the sample spans 60,000 to 85,000 clones, over 85% being singletons. Sequencing used CD4+ or CD8+ T cells sorted from blood, obtained in a trial of the OX40 agonist ivuxolimab. The receptor set was obtained from an adult with an advanced solid tumor such as melanoma, head and neck, liver or kidney cancer.

The DNA for the CDR3 is TGTGCCAGTAGTATAGGCCGGGTAAAAAACTATGGCTACACCTTC. Its translation is CASSIGRVKNYGYTF. The V gene is TRBV19, the J gene TRBJ1-2; unclear D gene. Trimming removed 1 base at V and 2 bases at J, with 11 bases between. CDR1 LNHDA and CDR2 SQIVND come from the germline V gene (reference sequence). The CDR3 length is 15 residues.

V gene TRBV7-2 combines with J gene TRBJ1-6; D remains ambiguous. The CDR3 runs to 19 residues. V was trimmed by 1 base and J by 7 bases, leaving 23 bases between them. Germline-derived CDR1 and CDR2 are SGHTA and FQGNSA. CDR3 region: CASSLGIGGLETANSPLHF. In DNA form, the CDR3 reads TGTGCCAGCAGCTTAGGCATAGGTGGGTTGGAAACTGCGAATTCACCCCTCCACTTT.

The chain uses TRBV28 and TRBJ1-6, with a possible D match to TRBD1 (5 bases). This CDR3 is built from 16 residues. V gave up 11 bases and J gave up 0 bases, with 17 bases separating them. From germline, CDR1 is MDHEN and CDR2 SYDVKM. This chain's CDR3 is CAGAPGPLSYNSPLHF. The DNA for the CDR3 is TGTGCCGGGGCCCCAGGGCCACTCTCCTATAATTCACCCCTCCACTTT.

The rearrangement uses TRBV6-6 and TRBJ1-2; D is undetermined. The length of the CDR3 is 15 residues. V shed 6 bases and J shed 7 bases, with 21 bases lying between them. Germline CDR1 MNHNY, CDR2 SVGAGI (reference sequence). The CDR3, as DNA: TGTGCCAGCAGAGCTACCTCCATGGCAGGACGTGGCTACACCTTC. This encodes CASRATSMAGRGYTF.

The chain has TRBV10-3 and TRBJ2-1; 10 bases are a match to TRBD1. J lost 15 bases, V lost 7 bases, and 12 bases had no gene match. Germline values: CDR1 ENHRY, CDR2 SYGVKD. This CDR3 spans 13 amino acids. The CDR3 sequence: CAINPGQGTPSFF. The CDR3 coding sequence is TGTGCCATCAACCCGGGACAGGGGACTCCATCGTTCTTC.

This sequence joins TRBV30 and TRBJ2-7, with 7 bases fitting TRBD2. Trimming at V came to 3 bases and at J to 2 bases, leaving 4 bases not matched to a gene. CDR1 is GTSNPN, CDR2 SVGIG, per germline (reference sequence). CDR3 length: 13 residues. The CDR3 reads CAWSGLGTYEQYF. The CDR3 nucleotides read TGTGCCTGGAGCGGACTAGGTACCTACGAGCAGTACTTC.

This sequence joins TRBV4-1 and TRBJ2-1; D is perhaps TRBD2 (6 bases). V was clipped by 0 bases and J by 0 bases, with 12 bases between them. In germline, CDR1 is MGHRA, CDR2 YSYEKL. CDR3 length equals 17 residues. CDR3 residues: CASSQDRRGRSYNEQFF. The CDR3 DNA reads as TGCGCCAGCAGCCAAGATCGGAGGGGCCGCTCCTACAATGAGCAGTTCTTC.

The V call is TRBV11-3, the J call TRBJ2-1; 10 bases line up with TRBD2. CDR3 length: 16 residues. The J segment lost 6 bases and the V segment lost 1 base, leaving 6 bases of the junction unmatched. Germline V lookup: CDR1 SGHNT, CDR2 YENEEA. CDR3 DNA sequence: TGTGCCAGCAGCTTAGGGACTAGCGGTCCGCCCAATGAGCAGTTCTTC. Protein sequence: CASSLGTSGPPNEQFF.

This clone occurred a few times. CDR3 protein: CASSLDRRSIDEQYF. The CDR3 nucleotides are TGTGCCAGCAGCTTGGATAGGAGGAGCATTGACGAGCAGTACTTC. The chain recombines TRBV5-4 with TRBJ2-7, with D possibly matching TRBD2 (5 bases). V lost 0 bases to trimming and J lost 5 bases, with 15 bases between them. The CDR3 runs to 15 residues. Per the germline V gene, CDR1 is SGHNT and CDR2 is YYREEE (reference sequence).

The genes are TRBV7-2 and TRBJ2-3; D is unresolved. The germline V and J ends were trimmed by 0 bases and 4 bases, with 8 bases remaining between them. In germline, CDR1 is SGHTA, CDR2 FQGNSA. The CDR3 runs 14 residues. CDR3 region: CASSLALQSDTQYF. CDR3 nucleotides: TGTGCCAGCAGCTTAGCTCTCCAATCAGATACGCAGTATTTT.

The chain links TRBV6-6 to TRBJ1-1; tentative D call: TRBD1 (6 bases). The CDR3 sequence is 14 residues long. V dropped 5 bases and J dropped 4 bases, with 14 bases sitting between them. Germline-derived CDR1 and CDR2 are MNHNY and SVGAGI (reference sequence). CDR3 coding DNA: TGTGCCAGCAGTCCCACAGGGTGGTCCACTGAAGCTTTCTTT. Residues: CASSPTGWSTEAFF.